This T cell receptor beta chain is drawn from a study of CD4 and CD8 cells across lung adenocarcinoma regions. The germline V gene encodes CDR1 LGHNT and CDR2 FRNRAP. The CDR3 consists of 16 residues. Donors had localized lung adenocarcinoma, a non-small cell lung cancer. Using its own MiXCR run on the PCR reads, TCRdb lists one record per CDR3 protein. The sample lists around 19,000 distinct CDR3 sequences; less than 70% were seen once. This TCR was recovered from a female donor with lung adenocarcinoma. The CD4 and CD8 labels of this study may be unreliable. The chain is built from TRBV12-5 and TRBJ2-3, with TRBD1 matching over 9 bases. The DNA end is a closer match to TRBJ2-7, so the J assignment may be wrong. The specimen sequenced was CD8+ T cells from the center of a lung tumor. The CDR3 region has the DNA TGTGCTAGTGGTTTGGCAAAAGGACAGGGGAGCAATGAGCAGTACTTC. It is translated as CASGLAKGQGSNEQYF.